Listed below are T cell receptor beta chains from one sample, sequenced in a study of vaccination and CD4 T cells after COVID-19. Each CDR3 protein gets one entry after TCRdb re-called the PCR reads with MiXCR. The table lists 8,500 to 13,000 distinct CDR3 sequences, over 35% of them singletons, with around 30% in the top ten. No antigen is known for these receptors. Sequenced: CD4+ T cells from blood, cultured in vitro. Receptor source: a human donor who had recovered from COVID-19. Both conserved end residues are part of each CDR3. The order of the fields is clone size, D gene, J gene, V gene, CDR3 protein, CDR3 DNA. The D gene is left open where the match is weak. Not all rows give a size; the values are once, few, many and, for expanded clones, a class.

abundance: once; d_gene: -; j_gene: TRBJ2-2; v_gene: TRBV24-1; CDR3aa: CATSDPDGRSGELFF; CDR3nt: TGTGCCACCAGTGACCCGGACGGACGGAGCGGGGAGCTGTTTTTT
abundance: few; d_gene: -; j_gene: TRBJ1-5; v_gene: TRBV18; CDR3aa: CASSPGLNQPQHF; CDR3nt: TGTGCCAGCTCACCAGGTCTAAATCAGCCCCAGCATTTT
abundance: few; d_gene: -; j_gene: TRBJ1-5; v_gene: TRBV2; CDR3aa: CASSDTGGNQPQHF; CDR3nt: TGTGCCAGCAGCGATACAGGAGGCAATCAGCCCCAGCATTTT
abundance: -; d_gene: TRBD1; j_gene: TRBJ1-5; v_gene: TRBV5-6; CDR3aa: CASSVRDRPLQPQHF; CDR3nt: TGTGCCAGCTCCGTCCGGGACAGGCCTCTCCAGCCCCAGCATTTT
abundance: -; d_gene: -; j_gene: TRBJ1-1; v_gene: TRBV5-1; CDR3aa: CASSSYIRGDTEAFF; CDR3nt: TGCGCCAGCAGTAGTTATATAAGAGGGGACACTGAAGCTTTCTTT
abundance: few; d_gene: -; j_gene: TRBJ1-2; v_gene: TRBV19; CDR3aa: CASKTANYGYTF; CDR3nt: TGTGCCAGTAAGACAGCAAACTATGGCTACACCTTC
abundance: -; d_gene: TRBD1; j_gene: TRBJ1-5; v_gene: TRBV6-1; CDR3aa: CASRHRTGYNQPQHF; CDR3nt: TGTGCCAGCAGGCACCGGACAGGGTACAATCAGCCCCAGCATTTT
abundance: -; d_gene: TRBD2; j_gene: TRBJ2-7; v_gene: TRBV7-2; CDR3aa: CASSLTVGLVGGYEQYF; CDR3nt: TGTGCCAGCAGCCTCACCGTGGGACTAGTGGGGGGCTACGAGCAGTACTTC
abundance: -; d_gene: TRBD1; j_gene: TRBJ2-3; v_gene: TRBV14; CDR3aa: CASSQPPGQGPDTQYF; CDR3nt: TGTGCCAGCAGCCAGCCCCCGGGACAGGGACCAGATACGCAGTATTTT
abundance: -; d_gene: -; j_gene: TRBJ1-1; v_gene: TRBV12-3/TRBV12-4; CDR3aa: CASSSGGGRGNTEAFF; CDR3nt: TGTGCCAGCAGCTCGGGTGGGGGGCGAGGGAACACTGAAGCTTTCTTT
abundance: -; d_gene: TRBD1; j_gene: TRBJ1-5; v_gene: TRBV6-1; CDR3aa: CASSPRTGGINQPQHF; CDR3nt: TGTGCCAGCAGTCCCCGGACAGGGGGGATCAATCAGCCCCAGCATTTT
abundance: -; d_gene: -; j_gene: TRBJ2-5; v_gene: TRBV6-1; CDR3aa: CASSQGSQTQYF; CDR3nt: TGTGCCAGCTCGCAGGGTAGCCAGACCCAGTACTTC
abundance: -; d_gene: -; j_gene: TRBJ1-2; v_gene: TRBV12-3/TRBV12-4; CDR3aa: CASSFGAYGYTF; CDR3nt: TGTGCCAGCAGTTTTGGGGCCTATGGCTACACCTTC
abundance: -; d_gene: -; j_gene: TRBJ2-1; v_gene: TRBV5-1; CDR3aa: CASNTGNYNEQFF; CDR3nt: TGCGCCAGCAATACAGGGAATTACAATGAGCAGTTCTTC
abundance: -; d_gene: -; j_gene: TRBJ1-2; v_gene: TRBV5-4; CDR3aa: CASSLDFYGPNYGYTF; CDR3nt: TGTGCCAGCAGCTTGGATTTTTATGGGCCGAACTATGGCTACACCTTC
abundance: -; d_gene: -; j_gene: TRBJ1-1; v_gene: TRBV6-5; CDR3aa: CASSYARGSRTEAFF; CDR3nt: TGTGCCAGCAGTTACGCACGCGGATCTAGGACTGAAGCTTTCTTT
abundance: -; d_gene: TRBD1; j_gene: TRBJ1-4; v_gene: TRBV4-1; CDR3aa: CASSQEGTGANEKLFF; CDR3nt: TGCGCCAGCAGCCAAGAGGGGACAGGAGCTAATGAAAAACTGTTTTTT
abundance: -; d_gene: TRBD2; j_gene: TRBJ2-5; v_gene: TRBV12-3/TRBV12-4; CDR3aa: CASSFPLAVPFQETQYF; CDR3nt: TGTGCCAGCAGTTTCCCGCTAGCGGTCCCTTTCCAAGAGACCCAGTACTTC
abundance: -; d_gene: -; j_gene: TRBJ1-1; v_gene: TRBV2; CDR3aa: CASLAGPVFSEAFF; CDR3nt: TGTGCCAGCCTGGCAGGGCCCGTCTTCTCTGAAGCTTTCTTT
abundance: -; d_gene: -; j_gene: TRBJ1-6; v_gene: TRBV5-6; CDR3aa: CASSLATANSPLHF; CDR3nt: TGTGCCAGCAGCTTGGCGACAGCCAATTCACCCCTCCACTTT
abundance: medium-sized; d_gene: -; j_gene: TRBJ1-3; v_gene: TRBV6-2/TRBV6-3; CDR3aa: CASSPLGPQTGNTIYF; CDR3nt: TGTGCCAGCAGTCCTCTAGGGCCGCAGACCGGAAACACCATATATTTT
abundance: -; d_gene: TRBD2; j_gene: TRBJ2-5; v_gene: TRBV7-8; CDR3aa: CASSPGWSGGAGETQYF; CDR3nt: TGTGCCAGCAGCCCGGGTTGGAGCGGGGGGGCCGGGGAGACCCAGTACTTC